What follows is one T cell receptor (beta chain) and its context. The record originates from a study of blood T cells in healthy people across ages. Germline V gene sequence: CDR1 SGHVS, CDR2 FQNEAQ. This CDR3 is 13 amino acids long. The study recruited healthy Caucasian donors from Russia who were aged about 6 to 95. Next came a second PCR, run for about 7 to 12 cycles, which used a sample-barcoded 5' primer along with a J-beta primer mix. A single record per CDR3 protein comes from TCRdb applying MiXCR to the 5' RACE reads. The data contain over 750,000 distinct CDR3 sequences, 20% to 30% of them singletons. This sample was shared with a second study, whose subject was T cells of mothers and their children.

Sequencing input: blood. This clonotype originated in a boy under 18 in good health. The V gene is TRBV7-8, the J gene TRBJ2-5, with D perhaps TRBD2 (6 bases). The J call is in doubt because the DNA end fits TRBJ2-1 better. The CDR3 is CASSVRLENEQFF. For the CDR3, the DNA is TGTGCCAGCAGCGTCCGACTAGAGAATGAGCAGTTCTTC.